This T cell receptor (beta chain) stems from a study of cytomegalovirus exposure and HLA in healthy donors. Findings of the study overall: A subsequent analysis found that TCR clusters from the first cohort also tended to co-occur in the approximately 120 validation repertoires, with around 94% of cluster scores above 0. Investigators reported approximately 150 TCR beta chains as tied to cytomegalovirus.

Repertoires were generated with immunoSEQ multiplex PCR, while TCRdb's copy carries only in-frame clones and drops some. Seen here are 150,000 to 200,000 clones, about 82% observed once, and the top ten hold over 1.1%. For this clone: Its antigen is currently unknown.

The donors were members of the validation cohort comprising 120 subjects, separate from the roughly 600-subject first cohort. V shed 0 bases and J 1 base; nucleotides not matched to a gene: 3. Germline lookup yields CDR1 SGHAT and CDR2 FQNNGV. There are 15 residues in the CDR3. This sequence was found in a woman aged 18-29 years in good health and CMV-seronegative. Sequenced material: PBMCs. This chain links TRBV11-2 with TRBJ2-7; 7 bases fit TRBD1. The CDR3 spells CASSLEPGGSYEQYF. CDR3 sequence (DNA): TGTGCCAGCAGCTTAGAACCAGGGGGATCCTACGAGCAGTACTTC. The full variable domain, its missing parts supplied by reference TRBV11-2 and TRBJ2-7, is EAGVAQSPRYKIIEKRQSVAFWCNPISGHATLYWYQQILGQGPKLLIQFQNNGVVDDSQLPKDRFSAERLKGVDSTLKIQPAKLEDSAVYLCASSLEPGGSYEQYFGPGTRLTVT.